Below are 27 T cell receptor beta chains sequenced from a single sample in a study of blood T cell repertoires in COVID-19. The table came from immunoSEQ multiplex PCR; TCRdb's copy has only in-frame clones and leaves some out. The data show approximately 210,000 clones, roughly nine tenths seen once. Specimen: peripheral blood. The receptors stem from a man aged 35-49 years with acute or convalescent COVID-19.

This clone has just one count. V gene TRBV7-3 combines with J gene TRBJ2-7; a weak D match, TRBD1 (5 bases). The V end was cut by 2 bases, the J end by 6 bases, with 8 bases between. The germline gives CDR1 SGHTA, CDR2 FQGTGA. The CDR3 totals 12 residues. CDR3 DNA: TGTGCCAGCAGCTTATATAGGGGCGAGCAGTACTTC. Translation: CASSLYRGEQYF.

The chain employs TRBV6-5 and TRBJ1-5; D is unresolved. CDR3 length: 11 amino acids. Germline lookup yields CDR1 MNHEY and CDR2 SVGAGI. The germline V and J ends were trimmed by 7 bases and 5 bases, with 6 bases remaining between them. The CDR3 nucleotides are TGTGCCAGCACCTCCCATCAGCCCCAGCATTTT. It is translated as CASTSHQPQHF.

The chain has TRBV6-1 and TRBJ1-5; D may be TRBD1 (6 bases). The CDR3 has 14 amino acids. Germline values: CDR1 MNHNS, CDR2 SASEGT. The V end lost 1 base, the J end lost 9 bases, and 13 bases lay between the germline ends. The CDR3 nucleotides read TGTGCCAGCAGTGAAGTCGGGGGGCGCGGGCCCCAGCATTTT. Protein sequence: CASSEVGGRGPQHF.

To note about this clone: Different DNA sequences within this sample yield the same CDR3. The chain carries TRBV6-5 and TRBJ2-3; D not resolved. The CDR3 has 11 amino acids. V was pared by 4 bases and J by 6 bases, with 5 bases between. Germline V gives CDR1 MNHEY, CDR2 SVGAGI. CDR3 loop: CASSSRDTQYF. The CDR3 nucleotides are TGTGCCAGCAGTTCGCGGGATACGCAGTATTTT.

This CDR3 is CASSDRQGVGTEAFF. CDR3 sequence (DNA): TGTGCCAGCAGCGATAGACAGGGAGTTGGCACTGAAGCTTTCTTT. This sequence joins TRBV9 and TRBJ1-1; 7 nucleotides agree with TRBD1. This CDR3 is built from 15 residues. The germline V gene encodes CDR1 SGDLS and CDR2 YYNGEE. J gave up 4 bases and V 3 bases, and 9 bases lay outside the gene matches.

DNA of the CDR3: TGCAGTTTTGGGGGGGGCGATATGCAGCCCCAGCATTTT. The encoded protein is CSFGGGDMQPQHF. This chain joins TRBV29-1 and TRBJ1-5, with D maybe TRBD1 (6 bases). Germline CDR1 is SQVTM and CDR2 is ANQGSEA. CDR3 length: 13 residues.

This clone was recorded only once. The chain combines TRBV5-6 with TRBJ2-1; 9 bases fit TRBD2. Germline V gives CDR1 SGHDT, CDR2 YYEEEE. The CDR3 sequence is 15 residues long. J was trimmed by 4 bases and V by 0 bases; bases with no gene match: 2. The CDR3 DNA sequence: TGTGCCAGCAGCTTGGGACTAGCGGCTTACAATGAGCAGTTCTTC. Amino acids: CASSLGLAAYNEQFF.

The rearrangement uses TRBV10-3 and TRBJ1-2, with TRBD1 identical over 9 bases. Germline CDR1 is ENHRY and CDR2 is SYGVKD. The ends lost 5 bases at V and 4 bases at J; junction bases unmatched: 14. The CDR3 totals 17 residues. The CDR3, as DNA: TGTGCCATCAGTAACCGGGACAGGGCGTCTCGTGGCTATGGCTACACCTTC. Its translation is CAISNRDRASRGYGYTF.

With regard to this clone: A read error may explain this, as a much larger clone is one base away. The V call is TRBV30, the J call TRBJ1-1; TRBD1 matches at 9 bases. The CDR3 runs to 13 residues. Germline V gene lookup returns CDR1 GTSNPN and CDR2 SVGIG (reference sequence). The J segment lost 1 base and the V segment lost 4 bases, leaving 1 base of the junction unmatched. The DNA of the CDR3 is TGTGCCTGGACGGACAGGGGGAACACTGAAGCTTTCTTT. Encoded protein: CAWTDRGNTEAFF.

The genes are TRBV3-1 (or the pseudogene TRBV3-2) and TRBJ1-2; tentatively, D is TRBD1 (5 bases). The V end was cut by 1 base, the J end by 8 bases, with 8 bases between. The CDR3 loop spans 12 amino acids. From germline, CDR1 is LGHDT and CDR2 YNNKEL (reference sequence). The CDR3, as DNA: TGTGCCAGCAGCCAAGTCGGGGGAGGCTACACCTTC. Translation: CASSQVGGGYTF.

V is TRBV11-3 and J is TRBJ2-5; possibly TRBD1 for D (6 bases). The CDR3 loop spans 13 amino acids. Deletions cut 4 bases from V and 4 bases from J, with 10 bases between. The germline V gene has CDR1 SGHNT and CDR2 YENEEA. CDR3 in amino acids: CASSYQGRETQYF. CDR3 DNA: TGTGCCAGCAGCTACCAGGGGAGAGAGACCCAGTACTTC.

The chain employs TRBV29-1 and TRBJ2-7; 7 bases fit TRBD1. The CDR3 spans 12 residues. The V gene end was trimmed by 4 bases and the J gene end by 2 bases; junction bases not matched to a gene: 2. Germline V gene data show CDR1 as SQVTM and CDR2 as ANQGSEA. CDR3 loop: CSVAGQAYEQYF. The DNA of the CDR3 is TGCAGCGTTGCTGGACAGGCCTACGAGCAGTACTTC.

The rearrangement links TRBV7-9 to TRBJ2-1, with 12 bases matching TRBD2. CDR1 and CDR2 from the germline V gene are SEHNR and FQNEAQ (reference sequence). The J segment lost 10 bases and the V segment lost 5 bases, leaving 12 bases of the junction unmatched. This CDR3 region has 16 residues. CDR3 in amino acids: CASSAPLGLAGWEQFF. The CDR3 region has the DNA TGTGCCAGCAGCGCCCCCCTGGGACTAGCGGGTTGGGAGCAGTTCTTC.

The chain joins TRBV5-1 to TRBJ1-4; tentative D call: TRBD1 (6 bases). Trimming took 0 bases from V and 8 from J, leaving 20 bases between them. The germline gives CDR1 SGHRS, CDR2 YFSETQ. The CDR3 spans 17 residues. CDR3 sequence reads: CASSLGLGADILEKLFF. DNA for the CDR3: TGCGCCAGCAGCTTGGGCTTGGGGGCGGACATCCTGGAAAAACTGTTTTTT. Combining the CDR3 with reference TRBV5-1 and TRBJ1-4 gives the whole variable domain KAGVTQTPRYLIKTRGQQVTLSCSPISGHRSVSWYQQTPGQGLQFLFEYFSETQRNKGNFPGRFSGRQFSNSRSEMNVSTLELGDSALYLCASSLGLGADILEKLFFGSGTQLSVL.

This CDR3 is CASSSVTGSRSSPLHF. CDR3 bases: TGCGCCAGCAGCTCAGTAACAGGTTCCCGGAGCTCACCCCTCCACTTT. The chain uses TRBV5-1 and TRBJ1-6, with D possibly TRBD1 on 5 matching bases. Germline CDR1 and CDR2: SGHRS and YFSETQ. V was clipped by 3 bases and J by 10 bases, with 20 bases between them. CDR3 length equals 16 residues.

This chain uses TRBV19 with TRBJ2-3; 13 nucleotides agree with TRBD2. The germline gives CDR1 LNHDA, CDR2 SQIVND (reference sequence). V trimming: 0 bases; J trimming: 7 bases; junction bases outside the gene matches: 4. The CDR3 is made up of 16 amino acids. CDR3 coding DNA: TGTGCCAGTAGTATAGATGCACTAGCGGGGGGGAATACGCAGTATTTT. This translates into CASSIDALAGGNTQYF.

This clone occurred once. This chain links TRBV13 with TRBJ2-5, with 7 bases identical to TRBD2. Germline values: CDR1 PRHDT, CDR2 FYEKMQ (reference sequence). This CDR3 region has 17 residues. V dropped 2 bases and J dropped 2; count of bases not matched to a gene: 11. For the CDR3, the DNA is TGTGCCAGCAGCTTATGGGGTGGCGGGAGCTTTCAAGAGACCCAGTACTTC. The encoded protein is CASSLWGGGSFQETQYF.

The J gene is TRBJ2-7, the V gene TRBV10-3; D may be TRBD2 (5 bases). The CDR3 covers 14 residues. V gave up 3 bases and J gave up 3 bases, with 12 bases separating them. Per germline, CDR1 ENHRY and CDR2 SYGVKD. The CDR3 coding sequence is TGTGCCATCAGTGACGGAAGCGGTGGCTACGAGCAGTACTTC. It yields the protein CAISDGSGGYEQYF.

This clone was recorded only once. This CDR3 is CASSLSAGEGNQPQHF. The CDR3 DNA reads as TGTGCCAGCTCCCTCTCAGCCGGGGAGGGCAATCAGCCCCAGCATTTT. This chain links TRBV18 with TRBJ1-5, with no clear D. This CDR3 contains 16 residues. Germline loops: CDR1 KGHSH, CDR2 LQKENI. Deletions cut 6 bases from V and 2 bases from J, with 17 bases between.

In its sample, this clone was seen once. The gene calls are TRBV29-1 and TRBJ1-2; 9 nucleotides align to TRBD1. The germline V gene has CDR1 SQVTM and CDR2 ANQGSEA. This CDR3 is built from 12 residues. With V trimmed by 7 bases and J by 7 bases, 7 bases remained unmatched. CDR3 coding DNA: TGCAGCGCAGGGACAGGGATTCTTGGCTACACCTTC. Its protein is CSAGTGILGYTF.

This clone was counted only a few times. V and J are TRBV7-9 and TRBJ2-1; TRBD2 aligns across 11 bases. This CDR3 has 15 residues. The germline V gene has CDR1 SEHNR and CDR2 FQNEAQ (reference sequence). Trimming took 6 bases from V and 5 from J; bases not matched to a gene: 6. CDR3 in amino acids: CASRETSGVNNEQFF. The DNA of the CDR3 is TGTGCCAGCAGGGAGACTAGCGGGGTAAACAATGAGCAGTTCTTC.

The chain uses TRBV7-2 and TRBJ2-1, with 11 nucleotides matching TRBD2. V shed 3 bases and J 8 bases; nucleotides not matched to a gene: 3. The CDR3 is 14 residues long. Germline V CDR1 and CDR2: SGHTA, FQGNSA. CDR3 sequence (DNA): TGTGCCAGCAGCTTTAGCGGGAGGGCCCATGAGCAGTTCTTC. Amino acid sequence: CASSFSGRAHEQFF.

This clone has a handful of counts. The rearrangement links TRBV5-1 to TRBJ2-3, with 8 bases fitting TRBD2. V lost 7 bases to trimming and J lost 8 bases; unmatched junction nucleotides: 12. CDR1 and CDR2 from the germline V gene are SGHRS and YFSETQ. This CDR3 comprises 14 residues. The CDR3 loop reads CASRSFSGVGTQYF. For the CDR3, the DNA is TGCGCCAGCCGATCGTTTAGCGGGGTTGGTACGCAGTATTTT.

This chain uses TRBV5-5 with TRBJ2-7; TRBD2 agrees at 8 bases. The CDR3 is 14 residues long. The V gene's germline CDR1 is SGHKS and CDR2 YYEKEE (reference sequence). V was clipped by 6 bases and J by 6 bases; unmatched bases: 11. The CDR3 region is CASTQLAGIREQYF. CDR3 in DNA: TGTGCCAGCACCCAGTTAGCGGGAATACGCGAGCAGTACTTC.

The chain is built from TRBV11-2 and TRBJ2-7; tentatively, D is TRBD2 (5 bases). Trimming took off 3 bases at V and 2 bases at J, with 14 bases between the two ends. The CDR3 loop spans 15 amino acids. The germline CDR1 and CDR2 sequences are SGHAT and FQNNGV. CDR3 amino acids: CASSFGGMTTYEQYF. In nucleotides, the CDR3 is TGTGCCAGCAGCTTTGGAGGAATGACCACCTACGAGCAGTACTTC.

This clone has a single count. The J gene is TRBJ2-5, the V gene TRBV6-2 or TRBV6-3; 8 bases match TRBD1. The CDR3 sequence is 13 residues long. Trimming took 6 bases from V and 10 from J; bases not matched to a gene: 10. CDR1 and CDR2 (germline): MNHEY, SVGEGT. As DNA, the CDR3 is TGTGCCAGCAGCAACGGACAGGGCCATAACCAGTACTTC. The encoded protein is CASSNGQGHNQYF.

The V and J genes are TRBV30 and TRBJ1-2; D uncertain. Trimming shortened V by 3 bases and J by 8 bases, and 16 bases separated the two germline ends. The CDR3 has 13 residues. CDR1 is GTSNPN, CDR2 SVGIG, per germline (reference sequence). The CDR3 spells CAWSAAATRGYTF. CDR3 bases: TGTGCCTGGAGCGCCGCGGCTACCCGGGGCTACACCTTC.